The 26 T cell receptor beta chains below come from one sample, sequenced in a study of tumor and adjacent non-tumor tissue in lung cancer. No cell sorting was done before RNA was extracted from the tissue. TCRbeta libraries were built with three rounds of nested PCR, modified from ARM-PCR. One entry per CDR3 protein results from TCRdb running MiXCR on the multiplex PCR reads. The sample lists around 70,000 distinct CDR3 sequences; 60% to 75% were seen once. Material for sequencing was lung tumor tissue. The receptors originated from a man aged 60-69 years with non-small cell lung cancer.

For the CDR3, the DNA is TGTGCCGCGGCTAGCGGGAGTAGGACCGGGGAGCTGTTTTTT. Translating gives CAAASGSRTGELFF. The V and J genes are TRBV28 and TRBJ2-2, with 10 positions matching TRBD2. V lost 11 bases, J lost 5 bases, and 8 bases stayed unmatched. CDR1 is MDHEN, CDR2 SYDVKM, per germline. CDR3 size: 14 residues.

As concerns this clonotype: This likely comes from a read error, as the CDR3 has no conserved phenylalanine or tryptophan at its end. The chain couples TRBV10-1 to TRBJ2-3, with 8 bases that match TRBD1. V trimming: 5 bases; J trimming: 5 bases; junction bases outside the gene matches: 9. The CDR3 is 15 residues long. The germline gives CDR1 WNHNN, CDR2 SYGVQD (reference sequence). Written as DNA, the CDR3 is TGCGCCAGCAGTACTGACCAGGGGGCGTTAGATACGCAGTATTCT. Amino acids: CASSTDQGALDTQYS.

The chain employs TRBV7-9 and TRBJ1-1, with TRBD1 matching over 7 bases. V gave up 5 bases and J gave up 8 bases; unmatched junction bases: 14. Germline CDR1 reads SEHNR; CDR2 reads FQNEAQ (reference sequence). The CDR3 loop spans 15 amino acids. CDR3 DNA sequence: TGTGCCAGCAGCAGAGTAGGGGGCGGGGGGATCGAAGCTTTCTTT. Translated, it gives CASSRVGGGGIEAFF.

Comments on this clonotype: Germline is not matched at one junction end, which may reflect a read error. Written as DNA, the CDR3 is TGTGCCAGCAGCTTGATTTCGGGAGGCTACAATGAGCACTTCTTC. It specifies CASSLISGGYNEHFF. The chain joins TRBV5-6 to TRBJ2-1, with 7 bases lining up with TRBD2. This CDR3 has 15 residues. The germline V gene encodes CDR1 SGHDT and CDR2 YYEEEE.

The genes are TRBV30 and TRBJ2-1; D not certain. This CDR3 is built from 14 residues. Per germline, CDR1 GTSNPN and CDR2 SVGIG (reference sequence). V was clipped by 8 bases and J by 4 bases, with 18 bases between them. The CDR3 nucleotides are TGTGCCCACCGGGCTCCTCCCCAATACAATGAGCAGTTCTTC. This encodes CAHRAPPQYNEQFF.

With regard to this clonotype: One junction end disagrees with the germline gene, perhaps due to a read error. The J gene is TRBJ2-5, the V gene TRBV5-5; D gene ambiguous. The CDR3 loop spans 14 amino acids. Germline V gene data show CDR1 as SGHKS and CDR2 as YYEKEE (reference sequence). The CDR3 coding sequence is TGTACCAGCAGCATACGAGAGACCCAAGAGACCCAGTACTTC. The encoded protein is CTSSIRETQETQYF.

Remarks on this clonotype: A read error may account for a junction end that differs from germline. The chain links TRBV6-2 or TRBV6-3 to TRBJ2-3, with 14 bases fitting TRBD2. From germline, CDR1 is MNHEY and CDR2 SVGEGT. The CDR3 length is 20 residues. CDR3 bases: TGTGCCAGCAGTCACCCCCGACCGGGACTAGCGGGAGTAGGGCTAGATACGCATTATTTT. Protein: CASSHPRPGLAGVGLDTHYF.

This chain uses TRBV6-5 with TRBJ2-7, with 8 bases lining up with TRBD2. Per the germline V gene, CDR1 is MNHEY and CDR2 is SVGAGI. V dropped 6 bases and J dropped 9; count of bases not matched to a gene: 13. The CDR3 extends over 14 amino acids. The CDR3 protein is CASRPGLAGNVQYF. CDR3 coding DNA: TGTGCCAGCAGACCCGGATTAGCGGGAAACGTGCAGTACTTC.

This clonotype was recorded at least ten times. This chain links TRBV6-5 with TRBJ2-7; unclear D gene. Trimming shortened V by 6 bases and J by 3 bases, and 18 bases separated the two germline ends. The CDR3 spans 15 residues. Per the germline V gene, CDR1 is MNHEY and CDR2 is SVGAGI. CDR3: CASSRRHFDGYEQYF. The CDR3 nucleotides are TGTGCCAGCAGCCGTAGACATTTTGATGGCTACGAGCAGTACTTC.

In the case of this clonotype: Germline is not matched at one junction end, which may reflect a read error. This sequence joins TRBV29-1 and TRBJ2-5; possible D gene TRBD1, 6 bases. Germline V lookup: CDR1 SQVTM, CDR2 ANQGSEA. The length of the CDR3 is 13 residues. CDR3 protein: CIVADRYQESQYF. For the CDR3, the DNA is TGCATCGTTGCGGACAGATACCAAGAGAGCCAGTACTTC.

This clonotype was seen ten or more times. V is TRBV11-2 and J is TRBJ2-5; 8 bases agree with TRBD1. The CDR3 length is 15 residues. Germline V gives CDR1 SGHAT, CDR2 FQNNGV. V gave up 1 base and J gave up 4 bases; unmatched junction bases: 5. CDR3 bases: TGTGCCAGCAGCTTAGGCCGACAGGGGACAGAGACCCAGTACTTC. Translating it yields CASSLGRQGTETQYF.

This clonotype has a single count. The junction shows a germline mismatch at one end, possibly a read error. CDR3 bases: TGCGCCAATAGCTTGGCGGGGCAAGGCTATGGCTATACCTTC. Residues: CANSLAGQGYGYTF. The chain carries TRBV5-1 and TRBJ1-2; perhaps TRBD1 as D (5 bases). Germline lookup yields CDR1 SGHRS and CDR2 YFSETQ. This CDR3 comprises 14 residues.

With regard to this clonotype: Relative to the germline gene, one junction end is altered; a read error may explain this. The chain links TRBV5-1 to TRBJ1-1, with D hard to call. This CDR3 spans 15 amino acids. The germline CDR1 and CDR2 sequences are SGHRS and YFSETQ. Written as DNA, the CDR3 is TGCGCCAGCAGTTTGGCCGAAGGAGAATTGACTGAAGCTTTCTTT. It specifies CASSLAEGELTEAFF.

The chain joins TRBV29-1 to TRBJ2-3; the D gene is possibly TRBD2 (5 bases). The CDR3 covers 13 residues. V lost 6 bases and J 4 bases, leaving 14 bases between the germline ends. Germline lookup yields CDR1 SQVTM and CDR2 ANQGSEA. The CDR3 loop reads CSVGGLVADTQYF. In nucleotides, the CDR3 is TGCAGCGTCGGAGGCCTGGTTGCAGATACGCAGTATTTT.

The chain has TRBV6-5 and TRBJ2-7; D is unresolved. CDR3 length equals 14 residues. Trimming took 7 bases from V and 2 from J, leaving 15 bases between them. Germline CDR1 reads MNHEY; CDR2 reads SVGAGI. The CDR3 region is CASNRPDRPYEQYF. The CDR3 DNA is TGTGCCAGCAATCGACCGGATAGACCCTACGAGCAGTACTTC.

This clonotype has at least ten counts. The chain's CDR3 is CASSLAGETQYF. In DNA, the CDR3 is TGTGCCAGCAGCTTAGCGGGAGAGACCCAGTACTTC. J is TRBJ2-5 and V is TRBV5-5, with TRBD2 as a possible D gene (6 bases). The CDR3 extends over 12 amino acids. Germline V gene lookup returns CDR1 SGHKS and CDR2 YYEKEE (reference sequence). The V and J ends lost 2 bases and 4 bases respectively, with 6 bases between them. Based on the CDR3 plus reference TRBV5-5 and TRBJ2-5, the full variable domain is DAGVTQSPTHLIKTRGQQVTLRCSPISGHKSVSWYQQVLGQGPQFIFQYYEKEERGRGNFPDRFSARQFPNYSSELNVNALLLGDSALYLCASSLAGETQYFGPGTRLLVL.

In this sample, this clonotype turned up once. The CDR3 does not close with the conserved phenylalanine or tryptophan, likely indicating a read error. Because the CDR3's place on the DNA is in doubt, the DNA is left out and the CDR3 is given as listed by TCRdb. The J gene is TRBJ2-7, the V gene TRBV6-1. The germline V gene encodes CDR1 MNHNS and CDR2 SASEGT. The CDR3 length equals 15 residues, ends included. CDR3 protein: CASSVNTEWTYEQYL.

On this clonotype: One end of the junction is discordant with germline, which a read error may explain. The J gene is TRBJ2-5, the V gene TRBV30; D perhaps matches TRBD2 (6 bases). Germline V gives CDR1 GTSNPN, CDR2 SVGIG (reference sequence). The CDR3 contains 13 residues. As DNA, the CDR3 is TGTGTCTGGACTAAGGCAGGGTCCGAGACCCAGTACTTC. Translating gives CVWTKAGSETQYF.

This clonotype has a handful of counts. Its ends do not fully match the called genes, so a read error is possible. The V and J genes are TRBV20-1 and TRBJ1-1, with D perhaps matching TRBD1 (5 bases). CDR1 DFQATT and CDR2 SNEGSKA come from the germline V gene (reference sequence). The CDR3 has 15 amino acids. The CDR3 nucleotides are TGCAGTGCTAGAAGGACGGGGCTGATGAAAACTGAAGCTTTCTTT. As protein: CSARRTGLMKTEAFF.

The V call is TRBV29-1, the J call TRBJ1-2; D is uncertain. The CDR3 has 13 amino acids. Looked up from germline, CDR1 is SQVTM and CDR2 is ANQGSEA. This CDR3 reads CNVSPQQCRGHTF. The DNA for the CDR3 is TGCAACGTCTCACCCCAACAGTGTCGCGGCCACACCTTC.

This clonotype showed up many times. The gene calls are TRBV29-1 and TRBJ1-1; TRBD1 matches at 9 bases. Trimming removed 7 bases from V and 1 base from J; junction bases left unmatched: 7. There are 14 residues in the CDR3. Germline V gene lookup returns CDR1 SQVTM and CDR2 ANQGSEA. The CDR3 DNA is TGCAGCGCTGAGTCGGGACAGGGGAACACTGAAGCTTTCTTT. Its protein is CSAESGQGNTEAFF. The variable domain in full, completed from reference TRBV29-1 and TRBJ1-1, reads SAVISQKPSRDICQRGTSLTIQCQVDSQVTMMFWYRQQPGQSLTLIATANQGSEATYESGFVIDKFPISRPNLTFSTLTVSNMSPEDSSIYLCSAESGQGNTEAFFGQGTRLTVV.

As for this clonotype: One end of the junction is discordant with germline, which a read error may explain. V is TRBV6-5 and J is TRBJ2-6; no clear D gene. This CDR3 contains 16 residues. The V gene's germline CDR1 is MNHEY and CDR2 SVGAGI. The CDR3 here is CASSYSLGSGVNVPTF. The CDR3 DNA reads TGTGCCAGCAGTTACTCCCTAGGCTCTGGGGTCAACGTCCCGACTTTC.

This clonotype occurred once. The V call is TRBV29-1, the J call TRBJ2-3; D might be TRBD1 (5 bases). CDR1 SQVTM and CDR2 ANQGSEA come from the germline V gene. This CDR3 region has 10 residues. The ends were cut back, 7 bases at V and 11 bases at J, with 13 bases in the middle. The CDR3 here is CSGSGHMQYF. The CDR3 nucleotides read TGCAGCGGTAGTGGACATATGCAGTATTTT.

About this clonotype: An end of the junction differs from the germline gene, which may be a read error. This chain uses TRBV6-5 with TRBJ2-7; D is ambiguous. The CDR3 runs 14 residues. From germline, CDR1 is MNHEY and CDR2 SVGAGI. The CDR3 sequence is CVSSYERNSNEQYF. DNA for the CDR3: TGTGTCAGCAGTTACGAACGGAACTCCAACGAACAGTATTTC.

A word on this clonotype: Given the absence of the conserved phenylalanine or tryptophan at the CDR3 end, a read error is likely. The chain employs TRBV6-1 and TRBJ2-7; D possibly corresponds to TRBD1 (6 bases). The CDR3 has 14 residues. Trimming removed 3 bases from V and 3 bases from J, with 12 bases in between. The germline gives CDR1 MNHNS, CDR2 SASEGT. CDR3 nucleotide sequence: TGTGCCAGCAGTGAGACAGGTGGATACTACGAGCAGTACTAC. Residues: CASSETGGYYEQYY.

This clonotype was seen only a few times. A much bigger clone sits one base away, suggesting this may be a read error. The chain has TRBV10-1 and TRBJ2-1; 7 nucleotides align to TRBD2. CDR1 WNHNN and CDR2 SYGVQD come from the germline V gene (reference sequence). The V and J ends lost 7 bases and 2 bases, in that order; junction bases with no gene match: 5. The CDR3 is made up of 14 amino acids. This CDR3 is CASMGLPPYNEQFF. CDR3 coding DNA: TGCGCCAGCATGGGACTACCACCCTACAATGAGCAGTTCTTC.